This passage covers 27 T cell receptor beta chains from one sample sequenced in a study of cytomegalovirus exposure and HLA in healthy donors. The PCR was carried out with 60 Vbeta primers and 13 Jbeta primers. The table came from immunoSEQ multiplex PCR; TCRdb's copy has only in-frame clones and leaves some out. The sample carries over 200,000 clones, about 81% recorded once. The sample taken for sequencing was PBMCs. These receptors were collected from a woman in her forties in good health and CMV-seropositive.

The chain joins TRBV11-2 to TRBJ2-5; D perhaps matches TRBD2 (5 bases). With 7 bases removed from V and 5 bases from J, the gap between germline ends came to 17 bases. CDR3 length: 14 amino acids. CDR1 SGHAT and CDR2 FQNNGV come from the germline V gene. The CDR3 DNA follows: TGTGCCAGCACCGTGTTGGGGAGTTGGGAGACCCAGTACTTC. Protein sequence: CASTVLGSWETQYF.

Notes on this clone: Sequence at one end of the junction differs from germline and may be a read error. This sequence joins TRBV2 and TRBJ2-5; D ambiguous. Germline-derived CDR1 and CDR2 are SNHLY and FYNNEI. This CDR3 comprises 16 residues. The CDR3 here is CVSNKNELLYQETQYF. Here the CDR3 DNA reads TGTGTCAGCAATAAAAACGAACTTTTGTACCAAGAGACCCAGTACTTC. Combining the CDR3 with reference TRBV2 and TRBJ2-5 gives the whole variable domain EPEVTQTPSHQVTQMGQEVILRCVPISNHLYFYWYRQILGQKVEFLVSFYNNEISEKSEIFDDQFSVERPDGSNFTLKIRSTKLEDSAMYFCVSNKNELLYQETQYFGPGTRLLVL.

This clone came up a few times. Within the sample, other DNA sequences also encode this same CDR3. The chain carries TRBV6-1 and TRBJ2-7, with 9 bases fitting TRBD1. Germline V CDR1 and CDR2: MNHNS, SASEGT. CDR3 size: 16 residues. With V trimmed by 0 bases and J by 8 bases, 11 bases remained unmatched. The CDR3 nucleotides read TGTGCCAGCAGTGAAGCGAGGGACAGGGCATCAAAGCAGCAGTACTTC. It translates to CASSEARDRASKQQYF.

V usage is TRBV27 and J usage is TRBJ1-5; perhaps TRBD1 as D (6 bases). V was pared by 8 bases and J by 1 base, with 21 bases between. Per germline, CDR1 MNHEY and CDR2 SMNVEV (reference sequence). This CDR3 comprises 17 residues. CDR3 DNA: TGTGCCAGCGGACAGAATCAGGGGTTGGTAAGCAATCAGCCCCAGCATTTT. This encodes CASGQNQGLVSNQPQHF.

This chain joins TRBV9 and TRBJ2-3; 7 bases match TRBD1. The junction had 5 bases not matched to a gene; V was cut back by 0 bases and J by 1 base. Germline CDR1 and CDR2: SGDLS and YYNGEE. This CDR3 is built from 16 residues. CDR3 in amino acids: CASSVGVGGGTDTQYF. The CDR3 nucleotides are TGTGCCAGCAGCGTAGGAGTAGGGGGCGGCACAGATACGCAGTATTTT.

V gene TRBV9 combines with J gene TRBJ2-3; TRBD2 might be the D (5 bases). This CDR3 has 15 residues. Per the germline V gene, CDR1 is SGDLS and CDR2 is YYNGEE. The ends were cut back, 4 bases at V and 0 bases at J, with 12 bases in the middle. CDR3 DNA: TGTGCCAGCAGCCCACTAGGGCTAAGCACAGATACGCAGTATTTT. Amino acid sequence: CASSPLGLSTDTQYF.

The chain's CDR3 is CASSLVPGQSSYNEQFF. In nucleotides, the CDR3 is TGTGCCAGCTCTCTCGTACCGGGACAGAGCTCCTACAATGAGCAGTTCTTC. The chain employs TRBV18 and TRBJ2-1; 7 nucleotides align to TRBD1. There are 17 residues in the CDR3. Trimming took 6 bases from V and 0 from J; bases not matched to a gene: 11. Germline CDR1 KGHSH, CDR2 LQKENI.

The chain's CDR3 is CASSQRTGAYNEQFF. The DNA of the CDR3 is TGTGCCAGCAGCCAGAGGACTGGGGCCTACAATGAGCAGTTCTTC. The chain combines TRBV14 with TRBJ2-1, with D possibly being TRBD2 (5 bases). This CDR3 has 15 residues. The ends were cut back, 3 bases at V and 2 bases at J, with 11 bases in the middle. Germline V gene lookup returns CDR1 SGHDN and CDR2 FVKESK.

J is TRBJ1-2 and V is TRBV6-5, with 9 bases matching TRBD1. The CDR3 is 13 residues long. V gave up 5 bases and J gave up 6 bases; unmatched junction bases: 4. Germline CDR1 is MNHEY and CDR2 is SVGAGI. The CDR3, as DNA: TGTGCCAGCAGTATCGGACAGGGGAATGGCTACACCTTC. It encodes CASSIGQGNGYTF.

V and J are TRBV11-3 and TRBJ2-5, with TRBD2 matching over 11 bases. In germline, CDR1 is SGHNT, CDR2 YENEEA. The CDR3 is made up of 14 amino acids. After removal of 1 base from V and 5 bases from J, the junction contained 0 bases not matched to a gene. CDR3 in amino acids: CASSLVAGGETQYF. DNA of the CDR3: TGTGCCAGCAGCTTAGTAGCGGGAGGGGAGACCCAGTACTTC.

This chain connects TRBV5-6 to TRBJ2-5; 9 positions match TRBD1. The assigned J gene may be wrong: the sequence end matches TRBJ2-7 better. Germline CDR1 and CDR2: SGHDT and YYEEEE. CDR3 length: 14 residues. The CDR3 nucleotides are TGTGCCAGCAAGCCGGGACAGGGAGTCTACGAGCAGTACTTC. Protein: CASKPGQGVYEQYF.

The rearrangement joins TRBV2 to TRBJ1-1; D gene unclear. CDR1 is SNHLY, CDR2 FYNNEI, per germline. V was cut by 2 bases and J by 0 bases, with 7 bases left in between. The CDR3 is 14 residues long. The CDR3 is CASSENNLNTEAFF. In DNA, the CDR3 is TGTGCCAGCAGTGAAAACAATTTGAACACTGAAGCTTTCTTT.

This clone was seen just once. The chain uses TRBV7-9 and TRBJ2-7; 10 bases match TRBD1. Germline-derived CDR1 and CDR2 are SEHNR and FQNEAQ (reference sequence). This CDR3 is built from 17 residues. J gave up 5 bases and V 0 bases, and 10 bases lay outside the gene matches. The CDR3 coding sequence is TGTGCCAGCAGCTTAGCGCTTGGGACAGGGGAGGGCCACGAGCAGTACTTC. The encoded protein is CASSLALGTGEGHEQYF.

This chain uses TRBV7-2 with TRBJ1-2; 9 bases align to TRBD1. With 0 bases clipped from V and 3 bases from J, the junction kept 8 bases outside the gene matches. Germline V lookup: CDR1 SGHTA, CDR2 FQGNSA. This CDR3 is built from 17 residues. CDR3 protein: CASSLASGTGYDYGYTF. The CDR3 DNA is TGTGCCAGCAGCTTAGCTTCCGGGACAGGGTACGACTATGGCTACACCTTC.

The chain recombines TRBV2 with TRBJ2-2; weak D call: TRBD1 (5 bases). V was trimmed by 5 bases and J by 5 bases, leaving 15 bases between them. Germline loops: CDR1 SNHLY, CDR2 FYNNEI. The CDR3 totals 15 residues. The CDR3 DNA follows: TGTGCCAGCAGTCAGGACACTCCCCTGACCGGGGAGCTGTTTTTT. It yields the protein CASSQDTPLTGELFF.

The rearrangement uses TRBV7-2 and TRBJ2-7; D not resolved. This CDR3 comprises 13 residues. Germline loops: CDR1 SGHTA, CDR2 FQGNSA. The ends were cut back, 4 bases at V and 2 bases at J, with 9 bases in the middle. The CDR3 spells CASSSSQTYEQYF. The CDR3 DNA is TGTGCCAGCAGCTCTTCCCAGACCTACGAGCAGTACTTC.

V usage is TRBV6-6 and J usage is TRBJ2-3; 11 bases are shared with TRBD2. The junction had 7 bases not matched to a gene; V was cut back by 6 bases and J by 5 bases. CDR1 and CDR2 (germline): MNHNY, SVGAGI (reference sequence). CDR3 size: 15 residues. The CDR3 bases are TGTGCCAGCAGGACTAGCGGGGTGTCGGGAGATACGCAGTATTTT. This translates into CASRTSGVSGDTQYF.

V and J are TRBV4-1 and TRBJ2-5; TRBD1 matches 8 bases. This CDR3 spans 15 amino acids. Germline values: CDR1 MGHRA, CDR2 YSYEKL. V lost 4 bases and J lost 1; bases outside the gene matches: 5. The CDR3 nucleotides are TGCGCCAGCAGCCCCTGGACAGGGCCCCAAGAGACCCAGTACTTC. It translates to CASSPWTGPQETQYF.

V and J are TRBV9 and TRBJ2-4; maybe TRBD2 (6 bases). The germline V gene encodes CDR1 SGDLS and CDR2 YYNGEE. V was pared by 6 bases and J by 6 bases, with 16 bases between. The CDR3 totals 14 residues. The DNA of the CDR3 is TGTGCCAGCACCCCCGGGACTTCTACAAACATTCAGTACTTC. It translates to CASTPGTSTNIQYF.

The chain joins TRBV18 to TRBJ1-2; D remains unclear. The germline CDR1 and CDR2 sequences are KGHSH and LQKENI. The CDR3 totals 14 residues. V lost 0 bases and J lost 2, with 7 bases in between. The CDR3, as DNA: TGTGCCAGCTCACCACCGGCAGGAAACTATGGCTACACCTTC. Protein product: CASSPPAGNYGYTF.

In nucleotides, the CDR3 is TGCAGCGTTGCCCTACTAGCGGGGGATTACAATGAGCAGTTCTTC. It yields the protein CSVALLAGDYNEQFF. This chain links TRBV29-1 with TRBJ2-1; TRBD2 matches 11 bases. The CDR3 spans 15 residues. Germline V gene data show CDR1 as SQVTM and CDR2 as ANQGSEA. The V and J ends lost 4 bases and 4 bases, in that order; junction bases with no gene match: 6.

The rearrangement joins TRBV21-1 to TRBJ1-1. TRBV21-1 is assigned pseudogene status. This CDR3 region has 18 residues. The CDR3 nucleotides are TGTGCCAGCAGCAAATGGGACGAGGAGGGGAAGCCGGTCTCAGAAGCTTTCTTT. Protein product: CASSKWDEEGKPVSEAFF.

This CDR3 is CASSSGTGAYEQYF. In DNA form, the CDR3 reads TGTGCCAGCAGCTCCGGGACAGGGGCCTACGAGCAGTACTTC. V and J are TRBV7-8 and TRBJ2-7, with 10 bases identical to TRBD1. This CDR3 is built from 14 residues. V lost 4 bases, J lost 2 bases, and 2 bases stayed unmatched. Per the germline V gene, CDR1 is SGHVS and CDR2 is FQNEAQ.

As to this clone: The junction differs from germline at one of its ends, possibly a read error. The gene calls are TRBV30 and TRBJ1-2; D may be TRBD1 (5 bases). Germline loops: CDR1 GTSNPN, CDR2 SVGIG (reference sequence). The CDR3 runs 11 residues. The CDR3 protein is CAWSARDRKLF. The DNA of the CDR3 is TGTGCCTGGAGTGCGCGGGACCGGAAGCTCTTC.

The genes are TRBV2 and TRBJ1-5; D is unresolved. The germline V gene encodes CDR1 SNHLY and CDR2 FYNNEI. The CDR3 totals 15 residues. Between the trimmed V and J ends, which lost 7 bases and 0 bases, there was a span of 13 bases. CDR3 coding DNA: TGTGCCAGCACCTCAGACGGGTATAGCAATCAGCCCCAGCATTTT. It is translated as CASTSDGYSNQPQHF.

The V call is TRBV7-9, the J call TRBJ2-5, with 11 bases matching TRBD1. The ends lost 6 bases at V and 4 bases at J; junction bases unmatched: 7. CDR3 size: 15 residues. Germline V CDR1 and CDR2: SEHNR, FQNEAQ (reference sequence). The CDR3 reads CASRRTGTGGETQYF. The CDR3 nucleotides read TGTGCCAGCAGACGAACCGGGACAGGGGGAGAGACCCAGTACTTC.

The gene calls are TRBV9 and TRBJ2-1; possibly TRBD1 for D (7 bases). The germline gives CDR1 SGDLS, CDR2 YYNGEE. This CDR3 spans 13 amino acids. Trimming stripped 2 bases from V and 5 bases from J, with 8 bases between. CDR3 DNA sequence: TGTGCCAGCAGCGTCAGGGGGGACAATGAGCAGTTCTTC. Translated: CASSVRGDNEQFF.